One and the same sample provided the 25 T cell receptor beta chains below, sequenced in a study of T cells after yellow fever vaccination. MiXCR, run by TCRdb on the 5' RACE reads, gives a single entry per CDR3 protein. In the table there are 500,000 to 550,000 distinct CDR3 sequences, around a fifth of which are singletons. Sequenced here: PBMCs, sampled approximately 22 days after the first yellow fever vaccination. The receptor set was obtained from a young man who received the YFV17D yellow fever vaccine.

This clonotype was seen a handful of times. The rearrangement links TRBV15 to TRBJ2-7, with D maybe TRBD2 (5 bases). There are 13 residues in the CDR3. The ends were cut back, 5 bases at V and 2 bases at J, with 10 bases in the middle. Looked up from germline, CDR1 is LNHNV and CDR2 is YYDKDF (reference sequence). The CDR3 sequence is CATSGGLAYEQYF. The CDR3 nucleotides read TGTGCCACCAGCGGAGGACTGGCCTACGAGCAGTACTTC.

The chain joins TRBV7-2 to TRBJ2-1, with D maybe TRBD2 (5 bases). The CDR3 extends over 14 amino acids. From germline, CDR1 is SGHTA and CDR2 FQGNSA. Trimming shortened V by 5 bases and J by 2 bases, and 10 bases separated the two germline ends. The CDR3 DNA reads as TGTGCCAGCAGCCAAAGTAGCGCCTACAATGAGCAGTTCTTC. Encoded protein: CASSQSSAYNEQFF. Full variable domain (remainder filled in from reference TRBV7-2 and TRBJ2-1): GAGVSQSPSNKVTEKGKDVELRCDPISGHTALYWYRQSLGQGLEFLIYFQGNSAPDKSGLPSDRFSAERTGGSVSTLTIQRTQQEDSAVYLCASSQSSAYNEQFFGPGTRLTVL.

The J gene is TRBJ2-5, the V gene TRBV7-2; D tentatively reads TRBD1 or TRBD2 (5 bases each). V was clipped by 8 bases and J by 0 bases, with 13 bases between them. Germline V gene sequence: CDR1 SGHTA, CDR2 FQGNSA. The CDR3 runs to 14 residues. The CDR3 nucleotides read TGTGCCAGCGGGAGAGGGGTGCACCAAGAGACCCAGTACTTC. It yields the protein CASGRGVHQETQYF.

The CDR3 DNA follows: TGTGCCAGCAGCTTCGGTGTGTCTAACGAGCAGTACTTC. Protein: CASSFGVSNEQYF. The V call is TRBV7-2, the J call TRBJ2-7; D gene unclear. Germline values: CDR1 SGHTA, CDR2 FQGNSA. The V gene lost 3 bases and the J gene lost 5 bases, with 11 bases spanning the gap. CDR3 size: 13 residues.

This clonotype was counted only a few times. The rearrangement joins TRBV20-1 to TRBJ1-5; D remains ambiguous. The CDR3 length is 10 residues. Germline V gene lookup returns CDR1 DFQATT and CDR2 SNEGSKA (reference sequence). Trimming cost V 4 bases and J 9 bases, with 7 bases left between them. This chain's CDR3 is CSAKHGPQHF. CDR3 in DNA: TGCAGTGCTAAGCACGGGCCCCAGCATTTT.

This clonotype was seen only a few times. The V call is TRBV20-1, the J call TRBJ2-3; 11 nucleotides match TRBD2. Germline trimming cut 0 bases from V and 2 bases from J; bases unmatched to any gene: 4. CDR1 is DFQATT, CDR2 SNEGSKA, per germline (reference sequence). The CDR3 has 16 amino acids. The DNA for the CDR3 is TGCAGTGCTAGAGATGTACTAGCGGGGGACACAGATACGCAGTATTTT. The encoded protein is CSARDVLAGDTDTQYF.

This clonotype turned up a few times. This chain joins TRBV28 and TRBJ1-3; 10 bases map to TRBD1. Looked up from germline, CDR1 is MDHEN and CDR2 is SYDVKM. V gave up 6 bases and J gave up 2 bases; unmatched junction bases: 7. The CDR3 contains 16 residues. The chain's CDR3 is CASSLIGQGAGNTIYF. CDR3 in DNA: TGTGCCAGCAGCCTCATAGGACAGGGGGCTGGAAACACCATATATTTT.

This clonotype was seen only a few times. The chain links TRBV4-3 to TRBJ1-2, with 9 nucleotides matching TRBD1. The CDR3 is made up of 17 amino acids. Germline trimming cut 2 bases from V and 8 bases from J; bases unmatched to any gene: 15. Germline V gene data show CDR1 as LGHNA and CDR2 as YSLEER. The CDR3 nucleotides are TGCGCCAGCAGCCAAACCGGGACAGGGAGTCTCTGGTACGGCTACACCTTC. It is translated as CASSQTGTGSLWYGYTF.

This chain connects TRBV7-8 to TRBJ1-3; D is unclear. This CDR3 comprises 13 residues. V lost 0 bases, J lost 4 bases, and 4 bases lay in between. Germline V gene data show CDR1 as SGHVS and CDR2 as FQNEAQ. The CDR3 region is CASSLAFGNTIYF. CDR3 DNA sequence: TGTGCCAGCAGCTTAGCATTCGGAAACACCATATATTTT.

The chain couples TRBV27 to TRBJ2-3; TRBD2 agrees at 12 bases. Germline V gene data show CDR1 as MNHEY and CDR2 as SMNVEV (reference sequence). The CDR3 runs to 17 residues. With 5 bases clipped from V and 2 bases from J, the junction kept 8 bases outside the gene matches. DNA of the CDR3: TGTGCCAGCAGTCACATATGGACTAGCGGGACCACAGATACGCAGTATTTT. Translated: CASSHIWTSGTTDTQYF.

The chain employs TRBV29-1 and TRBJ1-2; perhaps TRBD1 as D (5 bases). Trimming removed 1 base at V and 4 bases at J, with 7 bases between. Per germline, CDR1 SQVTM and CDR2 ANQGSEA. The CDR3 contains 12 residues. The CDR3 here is CSVEVGAYGYTF. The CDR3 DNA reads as TGCAGCGTTGAAGTAGGGGCCTATGGCTACACCTTC.

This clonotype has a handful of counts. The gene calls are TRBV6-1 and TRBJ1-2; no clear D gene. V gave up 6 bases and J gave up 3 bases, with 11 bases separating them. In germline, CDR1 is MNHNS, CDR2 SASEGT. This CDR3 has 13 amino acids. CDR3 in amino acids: CASRAGTDYGYTF. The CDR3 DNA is TGTGCCAGCAGGGCTGGAACAGACTATGGCTACACCTTC.

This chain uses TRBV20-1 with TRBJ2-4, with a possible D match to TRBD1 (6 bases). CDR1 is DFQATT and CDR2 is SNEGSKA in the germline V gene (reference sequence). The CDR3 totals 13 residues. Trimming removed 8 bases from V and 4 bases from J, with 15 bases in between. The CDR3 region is CSTAGTTKNIQYF. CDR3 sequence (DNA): TGCAGTACGGCCGGGACAACTAAAAACATTCAGTACTTC.

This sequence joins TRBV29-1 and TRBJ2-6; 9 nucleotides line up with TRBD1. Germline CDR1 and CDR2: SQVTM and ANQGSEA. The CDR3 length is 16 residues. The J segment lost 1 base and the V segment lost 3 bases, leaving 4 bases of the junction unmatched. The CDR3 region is CSVDTGGFSGANVLTF. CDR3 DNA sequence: TGCAGCGTTGATACAGGGGGCTTTTCTGGGGCCAACGTCCTGACTTTC.

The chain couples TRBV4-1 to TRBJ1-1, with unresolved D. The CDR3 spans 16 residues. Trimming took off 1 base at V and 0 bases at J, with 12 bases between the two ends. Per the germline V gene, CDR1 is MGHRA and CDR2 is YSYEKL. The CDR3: CASSQVPLELNTEAFF. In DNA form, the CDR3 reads TGCGCCAGCAGCCAAGTGCCTTTGGAATTGAACACTGAAGCTTTCTTT.

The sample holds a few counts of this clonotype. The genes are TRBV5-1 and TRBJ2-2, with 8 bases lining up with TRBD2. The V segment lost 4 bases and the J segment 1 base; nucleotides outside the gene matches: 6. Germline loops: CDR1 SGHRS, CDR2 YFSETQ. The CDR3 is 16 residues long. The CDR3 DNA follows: TGCGCCAGCAGCACTCCGGGAGGGAGGAACACCGGGGAGCTGTTTTTT. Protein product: CASSTPGGRNTGELFF.

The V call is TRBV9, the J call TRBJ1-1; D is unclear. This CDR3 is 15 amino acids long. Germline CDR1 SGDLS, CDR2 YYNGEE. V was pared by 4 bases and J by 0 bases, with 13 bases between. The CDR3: CASSPTRTVNTEAFF. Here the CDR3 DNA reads TGTGCCAGCAGCCCCACGCGGACGGTGAACACTGAAGCTTTCTTT. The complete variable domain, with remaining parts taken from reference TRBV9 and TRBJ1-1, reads DSGVTQTPKHLITATGQRVTLRCSPRSGDLSVYWYQQSLDQGLQFLIQYYNGEERAKGNILERFSAQQFPDLHSELNLSSLELGDSALYFCASSPTRTVNTEAFFGQGTRLTVV.

Here the CDR3 reads CAWSTRGGTDTQYF. The CDR3 bases are TGTGCCTGGTCCACCCGGGGGGGGACAGATACGCAGTATTTT. The chain combines TRBV30 with TRBJ2-3; 8 nucleotides match TRBD2. V shed 5 bases, J shed 3 bases, and the junction held 7 bases outside the gene matches. The CDR3 spans 14 residues. The germline V gene has CDR1 GTSNPN and CDR2 SVGIG (reference sequence).

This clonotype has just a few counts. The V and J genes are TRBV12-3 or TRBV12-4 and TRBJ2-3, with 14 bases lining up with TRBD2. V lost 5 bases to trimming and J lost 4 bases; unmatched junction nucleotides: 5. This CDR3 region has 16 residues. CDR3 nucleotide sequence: TGTGCCAGCAGTGAGGGACTAGCGGGGGCCCCAGATACGCAGTATTTT. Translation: CASSEGLAGAPDTQYF.

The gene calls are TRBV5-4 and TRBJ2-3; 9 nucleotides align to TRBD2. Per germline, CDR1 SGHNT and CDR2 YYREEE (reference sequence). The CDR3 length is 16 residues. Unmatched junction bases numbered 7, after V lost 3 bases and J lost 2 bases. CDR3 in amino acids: CASSSAAGGFTDTQYF. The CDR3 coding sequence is TGTGCCAGCAGCTCCGCGGCGGGGGGGTTCACAGATACGCAGTATTTT.

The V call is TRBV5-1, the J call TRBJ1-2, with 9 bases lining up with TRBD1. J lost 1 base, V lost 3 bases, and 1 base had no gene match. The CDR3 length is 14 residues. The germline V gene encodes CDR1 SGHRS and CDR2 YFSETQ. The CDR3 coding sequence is TGCGCCAGCAGCTCGACAGGGGGTAACTATGGCTACACCTTC. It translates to CASSSTGGNYGYTF.

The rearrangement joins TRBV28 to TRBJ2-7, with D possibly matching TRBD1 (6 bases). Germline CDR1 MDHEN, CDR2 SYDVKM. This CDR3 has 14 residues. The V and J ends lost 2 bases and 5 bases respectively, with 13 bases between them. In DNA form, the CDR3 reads TGTGCCAGCAGTTTAGCCAGGGGCTTCCACGAGCAGTACGTC. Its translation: CASSLARGFHEQYV.

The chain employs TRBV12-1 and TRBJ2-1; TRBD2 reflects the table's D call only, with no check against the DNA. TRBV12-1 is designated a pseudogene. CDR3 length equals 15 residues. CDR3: CASSRHGLSGDEQFF. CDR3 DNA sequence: TGTGCCAGCAGCCGCCACGGCCTTAGCGGGGATGAGCAGTTCTTC.

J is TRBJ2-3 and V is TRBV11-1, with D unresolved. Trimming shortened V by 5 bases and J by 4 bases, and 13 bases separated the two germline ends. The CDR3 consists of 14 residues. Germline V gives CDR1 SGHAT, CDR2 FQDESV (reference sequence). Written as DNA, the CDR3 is TGTGCCAGCAGCGCCCGTCCAGGACCAGATACGCAGTATTTT. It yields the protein CASSARPGPDTQYF.

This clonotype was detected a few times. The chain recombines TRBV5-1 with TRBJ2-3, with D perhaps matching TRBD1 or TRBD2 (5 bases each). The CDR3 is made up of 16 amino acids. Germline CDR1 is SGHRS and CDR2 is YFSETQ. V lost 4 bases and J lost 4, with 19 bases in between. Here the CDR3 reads CASSRGPPDSADTQYF. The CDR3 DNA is TGCGCCAGCAGCCGGGGACCGCCAGACTCGGCAGATACGCAGTATTTT.